The rows below give T cell receptor beta chains drawn from one sample of a study of T-cell reconstitution after alpha-beta-depleted transplantation in children. MiXCR, applied by TCRdb to the PCR reads, yields one record per CDR3 protein. The table has hundreds of thousands of distinct CDR3 sequences, under 15% seen once. Here the sequenced sample was PBMCs, mostly from graft donor cells, taken 360 days after TCRalphabeta/CD19-depleted stem cell transplant. These receptors all stem from a male patient between 10 and 17 years old who had a stem cell transplant for acute myeloid leukemia, so the T cells may come from the graft donor. Both conserved end residues are part of each CDR3. Each record gives: J gene, clone size, V gene, CDR3 length, D gene, CDR3 protein, CDR3 DNA. The D gene is left open where the match is weak. Size tells how often a clone was seen (once, few, many) or the class of an expanded clone, and some rows leave it out.

TRBJ1-3 few TRBV7-8 16 - CASSFDRPSSGNTIYF TGTGCCAGCAGCTTTGACAGGCCGAGCTCTGGAAACACCATATATTTT
TRBJ2-7 - TRBV10-3 17 TRBD2 CAISGPSTSGGSYEQYF TGTGCCATCAGTGGCCCCTCTACTAGCGGGGGCTCCTACGAGCAGTACTTC
TRBJ2-2 - TRBV4-1 19 TRBD2 CASSQDRASGRRRTGELFF TGCGCCAGCAGCCAAGATAGGGCTAGCGGGAGGAGAAGAACCGGGGAGCTGTTTTTT
TRBJ2-5 few TRBV6-4 13 - CASSETAQETQYF TGTGCCAGCAGTGAGACAGCCCAAGAGACCCAGTACTTC
TRBJ2-5 many TRBV7-6 15 - CASSPRVGREETQYF TGTGCCAGCAGCCCTAGGGTGGGCAGGGAAGAGACCCAGTACTTC
TRBJ2-3 few TRBV18 17 TRBD2 CASSPRGLAGLTDTQYF TGTGCCAGCTCACCAAGGGGACTAGCGGGCCTCACAGATACGCAGTATTTT
TRBJ1-2 - TRBV16 15 TRBD1 CASSRTGTGRDGYTF TGTGCCAGCAGCCGAACGGGGACAGGGAGGGATGGCTACACCTTC
TRBJ2-7 many TRBV27 15 TRBD2 CASSHGLAGVIEQYF TGTGCCAGCAGCCACGGACTAGCGGGAGTTATCGAGCAGTACTTC
TRBJ1-6 few TRBV20-1 14 - CSAKAQLLGSPLHF TGCAGTGCTAAAGCACAGCTCCTAGGTTCACCCCTCCACTTT
TRBJ2-2 - TRBV5-1 16 TRBD1 CASSLGDRAPTGELFF TGCGCCAGCAGCTTGGGAGACAGGGCCCCCACCGGGGAGCTGTTTTTT
TRBJ2-7 many TRBV29-1 13 TRBD1 CSVEDRGPYEQYF TGCAGCGTTGAAGACAGGGGGCCGTACGAGCAGTACTTC
TRBJ2-2 few TRBV4-3 18 TRBD2 CASSQVSTAGGPGGELFF TGCGCCAGCAGCCAAGTTTCGACAGCGGGAGGGCCGGGCGGGGAGCTGTTTTTT
TRBJ2-1 - TRBV4-3 16 TRBD2 CASSQVPSGDYNEQFF TGCGCCAGCAGCCAAGTTCCTAGCGGGGACTACAATGAGCAGTTCTTC
TRBJ1-4 few TRBV5-1 14 - CASSLEATNEKLFF TGCGCCAGCAGCTTGGAGGCTACTAATGAAAAACTGTTTTTT
TRBJ2-1 many TRBV12-5 17 TRBD2 CASGISSGLAGENEQFF TGTGCTAGTGGTATCTCCTCGGGACTAGCGGGAGAGAATGAGCAGTTCTTC
TRBJ1-4 - TRBV27 15 - CASSFYWTPNEKLFF TGTGCCAGCAGTTTCTATTGGACACCGAATGAAAAACTGTTTTTT
TRBJ2-7 - TRBV20-1 12 - CSAADMSYEQYF TGCAGTGCCGCGGACATGAGCTACGAGCAGTACTTC
TRBJ2-1 many TRBV5-1 13 TRBD2 CASSFTREATWFF TGCGCCAGCAGCTTTACCCGGGAGGCGACGTGGTTCTTC
TRBJ2-7 - TRBV20-1 15 - CSARILAESFYEQYF TGCAGTGCTAGAATTCTAGCCGAATCTTTCTACGAGCAGTACTTC
TRBJ2-6 - TRBV3-1 18 TRBD2 CASSHTTSGLSGANVLTF TGTGCCAGCAGCCACACGACTAGCGGCCTCTCTGGGGCCAACGTCCTGACTTTC
TRBJ2-7 - TRBV4-2 13 - CASSQGSYYEQYF TGTGCCAGCAGCCAAGGATCTTATTACGAGCAGTACTTC
TRBJ2-7 - TRBV29-1 16 TRBD2 CSVEGPLLALTYEQYF TGCAGCGTTGAAGGCCCTTTACTAGCGCTTACCTACGAGCAGTACTTC
TRBJ2-1 few TRBV29-1 12 TRBD2 CSVQGTSGKQFF TGCAGCGTACAAGGGACTAGCGGGAAGCAGTTCTTC
TRBJ2-2 - TRBV20-1 16 - CSARNRVRSVSGELFF TGCAGTGCCCGAAACAGGGTGCGGTCGGTGTCCGGGGAGCTGTTTTTT
TRBJ1-6 - TRBV6-1 14 - CASINGSYNSPLHF TGTGCCAGCATCAACGGGAGTTATAATTCACCCCTCCACTTT
TRBJ2-2 few TRBV27 18 TRBD1 CASRDRALVPPFTGELFF TGTGCCAGCCGGGACAGGGCTTTGGTCCCGCCTTTTACCGGGGAGCTGTTTTTT
TRBJ2-7 - TRBV19 16 TRBD2 CASSFWGLAGEVEQYF TGTGCCAGTAGTTTCTGGGGACTAGCGGGAGAGGTCGAGCAGTACTTC
TRBJ2-7 few TRBV28 15 - CASSPEVTASYEQYF TGTGCCAGCAGCCCCGAGGTAACCGCGTCCTACGAGCAGTACTTC
TRBJ2-7 - TRBV7-2 16 TRBD2 CASSLDVYGLADEQYF TGTGCCAGCAGCTTAGATGTCTACGGACTAGCCGACGAGCAGTACTTC
TRBJ2-2 - TRBV20-1 11 TRBD1 CSAREQGVLFF TGCAGTGCTAGAGAGCAGGGGGTTCTGTTTTTT
TRBJ2-7 few TRBV7-3 15 TRBD2 CASSYGLAGPYEQYF TGTGCCAGCAGCTACGGACTAGCGGGCCCCTACGAGCAGTACTTC
TRBJ2-2 - TRBV4-3 15 TRBD2 CASSPGLAPTGELFF TGCGCCAGCAGCCCTGGACTAGCCCCCACCGGGGAGCTGTTTTTT
TRBJ2-1 - TRBV10-3 17 - CAISDPRGRIPYNEQFF TGTGCCATCAGTGATCCTCGGGGCAGGATTCCTTACAATGAGCAGTTCTTC
TRBJ1-1 few TRBV20-1 13 - CSALRTAGTEAFF TGCAGTGCCCTAAGGACAGCCGGCACTGAAGCTTTCTTT
TRBJ2-4 few TRBV9 15 - CASSPRDRFENIQYF TGTGCCAGCAGCCCCCGAGACAGGTTCGAAAACATTCAGTACTTC
TRBJ2-7 many TRBV12-3/TRBV12-4 15 - CASSFRDSSSYEQYF TGTGCCAGCAGTTTTAGGGACTCTAGCTCCTACGAGCAGTACTTC
TRBJ1-1 - TRBV7-9 15 - CASSPQVLSNTEAFF TGTGCCAGCAGCCCACAGGTTTTAAGTAACACTGAAGCTTTCTTT
TRBJ1-4 - TRBV30 13 TRBD1 CAWRTGEDEKLFF TGTGCCTGGAGGACAGGGGAGGATGAAAAACTGTTTTTT
TRBJ2-3 many TRBV29-1 14 TRBD1 CSVPRTDRGDTQYF TGCAGCGTTCCCAGAACCGACAGGGGTGATACGCAGTATTTT
TRBJ2-3 many TRBV7-2 12 - CASSFLSYTQYF TGTGCCAGCAGCTTTCTCTCTTATACGCAGTATTTT
TRBJ1-3 - TRBV7-3 16 - CASSLEGPSVPNTIYF TGTGCCAGCAGCTTGGAGGGACCGAGTGTCCCCAACACCATATATTTT
TRBJ2-1 few TRBV7-3 13 - CASSNADLNEQFF TGTGCCAGCAGCAATGCCGACCTAAATGAGCAGTTCTTC